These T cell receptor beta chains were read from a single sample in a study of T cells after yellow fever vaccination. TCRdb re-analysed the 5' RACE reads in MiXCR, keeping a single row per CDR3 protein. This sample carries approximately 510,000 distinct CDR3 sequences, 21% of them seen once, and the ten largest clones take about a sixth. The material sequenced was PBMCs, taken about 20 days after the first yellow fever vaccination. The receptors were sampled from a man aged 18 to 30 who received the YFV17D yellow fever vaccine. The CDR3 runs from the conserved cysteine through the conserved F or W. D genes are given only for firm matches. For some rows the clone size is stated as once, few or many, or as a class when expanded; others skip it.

cdr3_aa: CASSPPGDRGNEQFF
cdr3_nt: TGTGCCAGCAGCCCCCCTGGGGACAGGGGTAATGAGCAGTTCTTC
d_call: TRBD1
v_call: TRBV7-3
clone_size: -
j_call: TRBJ2-1

cdr3_aa: CASKPGTVNTGELFF
cdr3_nt: TGTGCCAGTAAGCCAGGGACAGTAAACACCGGGGAGCTGTTTTTT
d_call: TRBD1
v_call: TRBV19
clone_size: -
j_call: TRBJ2-2

cdr3_aa: CASGGGSNQPQHF
cdr3_nt: TGTGCCAGCGGGGGGGGGTCCAATCAGCCCCAGCATTTT
d_call: -
v_call: TRBV15
clone_size: -
j_call: TRBJ1-5

cdr3_aa: CASSLGTSGEVVRTDTQYF
cdr3_nt: TGTGCCAGCAGCTTAGGGACTAGCGGGGAGGTAGTGCGCACAGATACGCAGTATTTT
d_call: TRBD2
v_call: TRBV11-2
clone_size: -
j_call: TRBJ2-3

cdr3_aa: CASSFRWGATDTQYF
cdr3_nt: TGTGCCAGCAGTTTTAGGTGGGGGGCCACAGATACGCAGTATTTT
d_call: -
v_call: TRBV12-3/TRBV12-4
clone_size: many
j_call: TRBJ2-3

cdr3_aa: CSARKDRQNIQYF
cdr3_nt: TGCAGTGCTCGGAAGGACAGGCAAAACATTCAGTACTTC
d_call: TRBD1
v_call: TRBV20-1
clone_size: -
j_call: TRBJ2-4

cdr3_aa: CAISEWKGTTEQYF
cdr3_nt: TGTGCCATCAGTGAGTGGAAAGGGACGACCGAGCAGTACTTC
d_call: -
v_call: TRBV10-3
clone_size: few
j_call: TRBJ2-7

cdr3_aa: CASRVNGNQPQHF
cdr3_nt: TGTGCCAGCAGAGTTAACGGCAATCAGCCCCAGCATTTT
d_call: -
v_call: TRBV12-3/TRBV12-4
clone_size: many
j_call: TRBJ1-5

cdr3_aa: CAIKGAYNEQFF
cdr3_nt: TGTGCCATCAAAGGGGCCTACAATGAGCAGTTCTTC
d_call: -
v_call: TRBV10-3
clone_size: -
j_call: TRBJ2-1

cdr3_aa: CASSDRGPGEPQHF
cdr3_nt: TGTGCCAGCAGCGACAGGGGGCCGGGGGAGCCCCAGCATTTT
d_call: TRBD1
v_call: TRBV11-2
clone_size: -
j_call: TRBJ1-5

cdr3_aa: CASSPWPGSYEQYF
cdr3_nt: TGTGCCAGCTCACCATGGCCAGGGTCCTACGAGCAGTACTTC
d_call: -
v_call: TRBV18
clone_size: many
j_call: TRBJ2-7

cdr3_aa: CASSPLGRGPYEQYF
cdr3_nt: TGTGCCAGCAGCCCCCTAGGTAGGGGACCTTACGAGCAGTACTTC
d_call: -
v_call: TRBV11-2
clone_size: few
j_call: TRBJ2-7

cdr3_aa: CASSETIASIQYF
cdr3_nt: TGTGCCAGCAGCGAGACTATTGCCAGCATTCAGTACTTC
d_call: -
v_call: TRBV12-3/TRBV12-4
clone_size: -
j_call: TRBJ2-4

cdr3_aa: CSGGGRGGTEAFF
cdr3_nt: TGCAGCGGTGGGGGTCGGGGTGGGACTGAAGCTTTCTTT
d_call: -
v_call: TRBV29-1
clone_size: many
j_call: TRBJ1-1

cdr3_aa: CASRSKTSTDTQYF
cdr3_nt: TGTGCCAGCAGATCTAAGACTAGCACAGATACGCAGTATTTT
d_call: -
v_call: TRBV7-2
clone_size: -
j_call: TRBJ2-3

cdr3_aa: CASSPGATDTQYF
cdr3_nt: TGTGCCAGCAGCCCGGGAGCCACAGATACGCAGTATTTT
d_call: -
v_call: TRBV4-2
clone_size: many
j_call: TRBJ2-3

cdr3_aa: CASSPDWYTQYF
cdr3_nt: TGTGCCAGCAGCCCGGACTGGTATACGCAGTATTTT
d_call: -
v_call: TRBV7-9
clone_size: few
j_call: TRBJ2-3

cdr3_aa: CASSQEVGRTTGELFF
cdr3_nt: TGTGCCAGCAGCCAAGAGGTGGGCAGAACCACCGGGGAGCTGTTTTTT
d_call: -
v_call: TRBV14
clone_size: -
j_call: TRBJ2-2

cdr3_aa: CASSVQYF
cdr3_nt: TGTGCCAGCAGCGTGCAGTATTTT
d_call: -
v_call: TRBV9
clone_size: few
j_call: TRBJ2-3

cdr3_aa: CASSLRTHQPQHF
cdr3_nt: TGTGCCAGCAGCCTACGGACCCATCAGCCCCAGCATTTT
d_call: -
v_call: TRBV7-8
clone_size: few
j_call: TRBJ1-5

cdr3_aa: CASSVSGTGVYGYTF
cdr3_nt: TGTGCCAGCAGCGTTTCCGGGACTGGCGTTTATGGCTACACCTTC
d_call: -
v_call: TRBV7-3
clone_size: few
j_call: TRBJ1-2

cdr3_aa: CASSLLGRAPVSPNNEQFF
cdr3_nt: TGTGCCAGCAGCTTGCTGGGGCGGGCCCCTGTCTCTCCGAACAATGAGCAGTTCTTC
d_call: -
v_call: TRBV7-8
clone_size: few
j_call: TRBJ2-1

cdr3_aa: CAISESGSSGNTIYF
cdr3_nt: TGTGCCATCAGTGAGTCAGGAAGCTCTGGAAACACCATATATTTT
d_call: -
v_call: TRBV10-3
clone_size: few
j_call: TRBJ1-3

cdr3_aa: CASSEGTGVKDTQYF
cdr3_nt: TGTGCCAGCAGTGAAGGGACAGGGGTTAAGGATACGCAGTATTTT
d_call: TRBD1
v_call: TRBV6-1
clone_size: -
j_call: TRBJ2-3